This T cell receptor beta chain was sequenced in a study of human T cells and chemical hapten exposure. Individual cDNA molecules received unique molecular identifiers in the library. In the original analysis: Ranging from roughly 23,224 to 750,000, TCR counts per sample had a median value of around 91,000. MiXCR was run by TCRdb on the RACE reads, yielding one entry per CDR3 protein. Here the V and J calls rest on TCRdb's processing, not on the authors' analysis. The table includes 60,000 to 90,000 distinct CDR3 sequences, around 9.3% detected once. The CDR3 consists of 15 residues. This clonotype appeared many times. Antigen specificity is unknown. General study points: TCRs exceeding a frequency of 1 in 1000 stayed unchanged under DPC sensitization.

Time point here: healthy volunteer bleed at 6 weeks. Total RNA was extracted from unfractionated whole blood. The sequence came from a female donor in good health. Some clones in this sample may be carry-over from other donors' samples. Input material: whole blood. The chain employs TRBV21-1 and TRBJ1-1. TRBV21-1 is labeled a pseudogene. The CDR3 loop reads CASSKANSLNTEAFF. DNA of the CDR3: TGTGCCAGCAGCAAAGCGAACAGCTTGAACACTGAAGCTTTCTTT.